This TCR beta chain was retrieved from a study of cytomegalovirus exposure and HLA in healthy donors. Study details: Out of about 190 million T cells, an earlier analysis found more than 95 million unique TCR beta sequences in total.

Per germline, CDR1 MNHNY and CDR2 SVGAGI (reference sequence). The CDR3 is 14 amino acids. With V trimmed by 8 bases and J by 6 bases, 10 bases remained unmatched. There are a few counts of this clone. Antigen: not known. Overall study results and limits: What a later analysis reportedly showed was that an Asian-associated ancestry cluster had fewer N-insertions than the approximately 700-donor mean. Analysis was performed later, and it showed HLA-associated TCR beta chains to be more clonally expanded than equally common others. In a later analysis, across HLA loci, associated TCR counts were highest for DRB1, lowest for HLA-C.

PCR amplification relied on 60 Vbeta primers (plus 13 Jbeta primers). Profiling relied on immunoSEQ multiplex PCR, and the TCRdb table lists in-frame clones only, not all of them. Among approximately 150,000 clones listed, 76% were seen once. The chain employs TRBV6-6 and TRBJ1-1; 9 bases line up with TRBD1. Sequences were obtained from PBMCs. This receptor was obtained from a middle-aged woman in good health and CMV-seronegative. CDR3 DNA sequence: TGTGCCAGCGCGCTGGGACAGGGAATGGCTGAAGCTTTCTTT. Translated: CASALGQGMAEAFF.